The 22 T cell receptor beta chains below come from one sample, sequenced in a study of CD8 T cells in Susac syndrome. Reverse transcription of about 0.45 to 1 ug RNA was performed with random hexamers. TCRdb reanalysed the immunoSEQ multiplex PCR reads using MiXCR and keeps one entry per CDR3 protein. The sample lists a few hundred thousand distinct CDR3 sequences, roughly 94% seen once, with 0.082% in the top ten. Sample: CD4+ T cells from PBMCs. Receptors originate from a human donor with multiple sclerosis.

V is TRBV2 and J is TRBJ2-1; D is uncertain. Germline V gene lookup returns CDR1 SNHLY and CDR2 FYNNEI. V was cut by 1 base and J by 6 bases, with 7 bases left in between. This CDR3 contains 13 residues. CDR3 nucleotide sequence: TGTGCCAGCAGTGAAGAACTTCCCAATGAGCAGTTCTTC. Its protein product is CASSEELPNEQFF. Full variable domain (outside the CDR3, taken from reference TRBV2 and TRBJ2-1): EPEVTQTPSHQVTQMGQEVILRCVPISNHLYFYWYRQILGQKVEFLVSFYNNEISEKSEIFDDQFSVERPDGSNFTLKIRSTKLEDSAMYFCASSEELPNEQFFGPGTRLTVL.

J is TRBJ1-2 and V is TRBV6-5; D perhaps matches TRBD1 (5 bases). Germline loops: CDR1 MNHEY, CDR2 SVGAGI. V dropped 8 bases and J dropped 4 bases, with 17 bases sitting between them. The CDR3 is 14 residues long. The CDR3 loop reads CASLDPGRIYGYTF. The CDR3 bases are TGTGCCAGCCTGGATCCGGGACGGATCTATGGCTACACCTTC.

J is TRBJ1-2 and V is TRBV30, with D possibly being TRBD1 (5 bases). Germline CDR1 reads GTSNPN; CDR2 reads SVGIG (reference sequence). The CDR3 runs to 14 residues. Trimming removed 5 bases from V and 3 bases from J, with 16 bases in between. The CDR3 DNA reads TGTGCCTGGTGGGGACCGCCTTCGGACTATGGCTACACCTTC. Protein product: CAWWGPPSDYGYTF.

V is TRBV7-9 and J is TRBJ2-7; D possibly uses TRBD1 or TRBD2 (5 bases each). Germline values: CDR1 SEHNR, CDR2 FQNEAQ (reference sequence). The CDR3 contains 15 residues. The V end was cut by 1 base, the J end by 2 bases, with 12 bases between. CDR3 bases: TGTGCCAGCAGCTTAGGTACGGGGCTCCCCTACGAGCAGTACTTC. Its protein is CASSLGTGLPYEQYF.

This clonotype appeared a single time. CDR3 coding DNA: TGCAGCGTCGCCCCGGGGCAGGTTGGGGGGCCCCAGCATTTT. It codes for CSVAPGQVGGPQHF. The genes are TRBV29-1 and TRBJ1-5; D might be TRBD1 (5 bases). There are 14 residues in the CDR3. From germline, CDR1 is SQVTM and CDR2 ANQGSEA. V gave up 6 bases and J gave up 9 bases, with 21 bases separating them. Based on the CDR3 plus reference TRBV29-1 and TRBJ1-5, the full variable domain is SAVISQKPSRDICQRGTSLTIQCQVDSQVTMMFWYRQQPGQSLTLIATANQGSEATYESGFVIDKFPISRPNLTFSTLTVSNMSPEDSSIYLCSVAPGQVGGPQHFGDGTRLSIL.

This clonotype was recorded a few times. This rearrangement joins TRBV30 to TRBJ1-6, with D perhaps TRBD1 (6 bases). Per the germline V gene, CDR1 is GTSNPN and CDR2 is SVGIG (reference sequence). The CDR3 has 14 residues. V was shortened by 5 bases and J by 10 bases, with 18 bases between the two germline ends. CDR3 sequence reads: CAWGYRARGSPLHF. In nucleotides, the CDR3 is TGTGCCTGGGGATACAGGGCGAGGGGATCACCCCTCCACTTT.

J is TRBJ2-5 and V is TRBV10-3; 12 bases agree with TRBD1. CDR1 and CDR2 (germline): ENHRY, SYGVKD. V trimming: 4 bases; J trimming: 5 bases; junction bases outside the gene matches: 5. The CDR3 has 15 residues. CDR3 in DNA: TGTGCCATCAGTGTGGGACAGGGGGCTGGTGAGACCCAGTACTTC. The encoded protein is CAISVGQGAGETQYF.

This rearrangement joins TRBV20-1 to TRBJ2-5, with TRBD2 identical over 9 bases. With 3 bases clipped from V and 4 bases from J, the junction kept 9 bases outside the gene matches. Germline CDR1 and CDR2: DFQATT and SNEGSKA (reference sequence). The CDR3 contains 15 residues. CDR3: CSASSAGGLIETQYF. The CDR3 nucleotides read TGCAGTGCTAGTTCGGCGGGGGGGCTGATAGAGACCCAGTACTTC.

This chain links TRBV30 with TRBJ1-2; D is unresolved. V lost 0 bases and J lost 2, with 13 bases in between. The CDR3 runs 15 residues. Germline V gene sequence: CDR1 GTSNPN, CDR2 SVGIG (reference sequence). CDR3 sequence reads: CAWSVGSFRNYGYTF. The CDR3 nucleotides read TGTGCCTGGAGTGTGGGAAGCTTTCGAAACTATGGCTACACCTTC.

J is TRBJ2-7 and V is TRBV21-1; no DNA check was done on the table's D call, TRBD1. TRBV21-1 is marked as a pseudogene. This CDR3 is 16 amino acids long. The CDR3 reads CASSATTNGTSHEQYV. As DNA, the CDR3 is TGTGCCAGCAGCGCGACCACCAACGGGACATCCCACGAGCAGTACGTC.

This sequence joins TRBV6-6 and TRBJ1-6; D is possibly TRBD1 (6 bases). The germline CDR1 and CDR2 sequences are MNHNY and SVGAGI (reference sequence). V was shortened by 0 bases and J by 8 bases, with 11 bases between the two germline ends. This CDR3 spans 15 amino acids. In DNA, the CDR3 is TGTGCCAGCAGTTACTCGCGGGACACCGATTCACCCCTCCACTTT. Translated, it gives CASSYSRDTDSPLHF.

The CDR3 nucleotides read TGCAGTGCCCTAGCGGGGGCCCGCACAGATACGCAGTATTTT. Protein: CSALAGARTDTQYF. V usage is TRBV20-1 and J usage is TRBJ2-3; TRBD2 aligns across 10 bases. Looked up from germline, CDR1 is DFQATT and CDR2 is SNEGSKA (reference sequence). The CDR3 covers 14 residues. J was trimmed by 1 base and V by 6 bases; bases with no gene match: 4.

The chain is built from TRBV3-1 and TRBJ2-5; D gene unclear. V lost 1 base, J lost 5 bases, and 5 bases lay in between. The germline CDR1 and CDR2 sequences are LGHDT and YNNKEL (reference sequence). The CDR3 is 12 residues long. DNA of the CDR3: TGTGCCAGCAGCCAAGTTATCGAGACCCAGTACTTC. Translated, it gives CASSQVIETQYF.

DNA of the CDR3: TGTGCCAGCAGCCAATTCTCTGGCGAGCAGTACTTC. Protein product: CASSQFSGEQYF. V usage is TRBV7-9 and J usage is TRBJ2-7; the D is unclear. Germline V CDR1 and CDR2: SEHNR, FQNEAQ (reference sequence). The CDR3 spans 12 residues. With 5 bases removed from V and 6 bases from J, the gap between germline ends came to 11 bases.

The chain employs TRBV2 and TRBJ2-7; D may be TRBD1 (6 bases). With 6 bases removed from V and 2 bases from J, the gap between germline ends came to 14 bases. The V gene's germline CDR1 is SNHLY and CDR2 FYNNEI. CDR3 length: 14 amino acids. Written as DNA, the CDR3 is TGTGCCAGCAGAGGGGACACGTTCACCTACGAGCAGTACGTC. This translates into CASRGDTFTYEQYV.

The chain recombines TRBV6-4 with TRBJ2-3; 11 bases are a match to TRBD2. The CDR3 length is 15 residues. V shed 5 bases and J 5 bases; nucleotides not matched to a gene: 6. Per the germline V gene, CDR1 is MRHNA and CDR2 is SNTAGT. CDR3 region: CASSPSGGRQDTQYF. For the CDR3, the DNA is TGTGCCAGCAGTCCTAGCGGGGGGCGTCAAGATACGCAGTATTTT.

CDR3 coding DNA: TGCAGCGTTGAGGGCCTTCCCACAGATACGCAGTATTTT. It is translated as CSVEGLPTDTQYF. V gene TRBV29-1 combines with J gene TRBJ2-3, with D uncertain. The V end was cut by 3 bases, the J end by 2 bases, with 9 bases between. This CDR3 has 13 residues. Looked up from germline, CDR1 is SQVTM and CDR2 is ANQGSEA.

V is TRBV9 and J is TRBJ2-3; D not certain. Germline values: CDR1 SGDLS, CDR2 YYNGEE. The V and J ends lost 0 bases and 0 bases respectively, with 5 bases between them. This CDR3 is built from 14 residues. This CDR3 is CASSVAASTDTQYF. The CDR3 DNA reads as TGTGCCAGCAGCGTAGCTGCCAGCACAGATACGCAGTATTTT.

The chain uses TRBV10-3 and TRBJ1-2; 7 nucleotides match TRBD1. The length of the CDR3 is 14 residues. Germline CDR1 reads ENHRY; CDR2 reads SYGVKD. V was clipped by 0 bases and J by 4 bases; unmatched bases: 2. For the CDR3, the DNA is TGTGCCATCAGTGAGTCGACAGGGTCCTATGGCTACACCTTC. Translation gives CAISESTGSYGYTF.

The V gene is TRBV19, the J gene TRBJ2-4; either TRBD1 or TRBD2 may fit D (5 bases each). The CDR3 runs to 13 residues. Germline CDR1 reads LNHDA; CDR2 reads SQIVND (reference sequence). V shed 2 bases and J shed 8 bases, with 10 bases lying between them. CDR3 protein: CASSIRGADIQYF. The CDR3 DNA is TGTGCCAGTAGTATAAGAGGGGCTGACATTCAGTACTTC.

The chain combines TRBV29-1 with TRBJ1-2; 9 nucleotides line up with TRBD1. Germline-derived CDR1 and CDR2 are SQVTM and ANQGSEA. This CDR3 has 13 amino acids. J gave up 8 bases and V 3 bases, and 7 bases lay outside the gene matches. CDR3 amino acids: CSVDRTGVVGYTF. CDR3 nucleotides: TGCAGCGTTGACCGGACAGGGGTAGTCGGCTACACCTTC.

This rearrangement joins TRBV25-1 to TRBJ2-5; D is undetermined. V was trimmed by 3 bases and J by 5 bases, leaving 10 bases between them. The CDR3 runs 13 residues. CDR1 and CDR2 from the germline V gene are MGHDK and SYGVNS. The CDR3: CASSDWGWETQYF. The CDR3 DNA reads TGTGCCAGCAGTGATTGGGGTTGGGAGACCCAGTACTTC.